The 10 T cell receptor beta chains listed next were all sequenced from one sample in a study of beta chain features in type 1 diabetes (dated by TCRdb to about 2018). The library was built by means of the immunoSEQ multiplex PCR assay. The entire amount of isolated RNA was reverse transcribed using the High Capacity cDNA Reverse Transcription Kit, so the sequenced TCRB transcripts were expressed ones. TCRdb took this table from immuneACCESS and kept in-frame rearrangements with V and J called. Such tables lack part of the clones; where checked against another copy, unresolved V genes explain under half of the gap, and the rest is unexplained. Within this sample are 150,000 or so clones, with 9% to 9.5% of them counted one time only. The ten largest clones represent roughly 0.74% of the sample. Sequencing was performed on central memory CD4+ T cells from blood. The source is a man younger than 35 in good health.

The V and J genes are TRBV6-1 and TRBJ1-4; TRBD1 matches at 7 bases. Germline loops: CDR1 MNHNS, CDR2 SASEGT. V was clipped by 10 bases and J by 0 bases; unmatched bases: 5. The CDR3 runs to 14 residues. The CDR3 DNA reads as TGTGCCATCAGGGACAGTGCAACTAATGAAAAACTGTTTTTT. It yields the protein CAIRDSATNEKLFF.

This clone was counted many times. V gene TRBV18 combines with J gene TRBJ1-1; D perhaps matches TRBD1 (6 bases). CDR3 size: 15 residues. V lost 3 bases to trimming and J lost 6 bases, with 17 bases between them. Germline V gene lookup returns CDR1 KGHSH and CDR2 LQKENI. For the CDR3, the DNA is TGTGCCAGCTCACCTATACAGGGATACGGGGCTGAAGCTTTCTTT. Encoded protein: CASSPIQGYGAEAFF. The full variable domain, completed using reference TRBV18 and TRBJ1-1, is NAGVMQNPRHLVRRRGQEARLRCSPMKGHSHVYWYRQLPEEGLKFMVYLQKENIIDESGMPKERFSAEFPKEGPSILRIQQVVRGDSAAYFCASSPIQGYGAEAFFGQGTRLTVV.

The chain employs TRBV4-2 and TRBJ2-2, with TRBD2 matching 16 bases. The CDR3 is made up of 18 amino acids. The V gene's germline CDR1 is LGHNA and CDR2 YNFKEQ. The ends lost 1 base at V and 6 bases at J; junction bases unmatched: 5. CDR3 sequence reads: CASSQAAGTSGGAGELFF. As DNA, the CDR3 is TGTGCCAGCAGCCAAGCCGCCGGGACTAGCGGGGGGGCCGGGGAGCTGTTTTTT.

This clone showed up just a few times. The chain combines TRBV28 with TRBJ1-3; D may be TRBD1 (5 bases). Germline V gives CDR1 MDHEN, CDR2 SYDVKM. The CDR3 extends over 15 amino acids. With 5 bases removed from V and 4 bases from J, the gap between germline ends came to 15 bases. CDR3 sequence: CASSPPGGLGNTIYF. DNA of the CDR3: TGTGCCAGCAGTCCCCCGGGGGGATTGGGAAACACCATATATTTT.

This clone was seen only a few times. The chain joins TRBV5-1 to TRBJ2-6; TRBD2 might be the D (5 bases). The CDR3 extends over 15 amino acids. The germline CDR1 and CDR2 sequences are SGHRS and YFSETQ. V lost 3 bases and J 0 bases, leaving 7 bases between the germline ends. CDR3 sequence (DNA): TGCGCCAGCAGCTGGACTGTCTCTGGGGCCAACGTCCTGACTTTC. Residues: CASSWTVSGANVLTF.

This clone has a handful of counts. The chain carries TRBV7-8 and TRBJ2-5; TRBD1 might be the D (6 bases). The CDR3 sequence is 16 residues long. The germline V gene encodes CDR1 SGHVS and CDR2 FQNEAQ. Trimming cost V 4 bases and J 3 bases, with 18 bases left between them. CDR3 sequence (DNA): TGTGCCAGCAGCTCTAGACAGGACGGATCGAAAGAGACCCAGTACTTC. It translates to CASSSRQDGSKETQYF.

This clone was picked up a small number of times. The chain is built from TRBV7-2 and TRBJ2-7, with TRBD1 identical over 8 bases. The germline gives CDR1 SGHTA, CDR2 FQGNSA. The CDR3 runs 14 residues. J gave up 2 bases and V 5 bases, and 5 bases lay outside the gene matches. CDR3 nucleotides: TGTGCCAGCAGCCAGGGACAGGCAACCTACGAGCAGTACTTC. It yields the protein CASSQGQATYEQYF.

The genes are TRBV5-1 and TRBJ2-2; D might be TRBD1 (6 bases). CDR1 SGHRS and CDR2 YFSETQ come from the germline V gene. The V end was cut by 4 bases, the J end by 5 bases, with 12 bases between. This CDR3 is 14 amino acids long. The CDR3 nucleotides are TGCGCCAGCAGCCCTAAACAGGGAACCGGGGAGCTGTTTTTT. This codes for CASSPKQGTGELFF.

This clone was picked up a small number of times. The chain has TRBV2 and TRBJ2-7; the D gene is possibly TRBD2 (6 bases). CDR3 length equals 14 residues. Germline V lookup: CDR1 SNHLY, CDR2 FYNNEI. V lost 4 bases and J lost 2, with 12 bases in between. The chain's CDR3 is CASSAFSGTYEQYF. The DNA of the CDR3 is TGTGCCAGCAGTGCTTTTAGCGGTACCTACGAGCAGTACTTC.

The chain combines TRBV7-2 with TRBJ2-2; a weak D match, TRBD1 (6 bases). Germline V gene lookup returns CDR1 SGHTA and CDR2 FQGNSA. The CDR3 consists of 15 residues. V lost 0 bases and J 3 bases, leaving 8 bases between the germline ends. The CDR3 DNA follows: TGTGCCAGCAGCTTAGCCCAGGGGCACACCGGGGAGCTGTTTTTT. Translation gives CASSLAQGHTGELFF.